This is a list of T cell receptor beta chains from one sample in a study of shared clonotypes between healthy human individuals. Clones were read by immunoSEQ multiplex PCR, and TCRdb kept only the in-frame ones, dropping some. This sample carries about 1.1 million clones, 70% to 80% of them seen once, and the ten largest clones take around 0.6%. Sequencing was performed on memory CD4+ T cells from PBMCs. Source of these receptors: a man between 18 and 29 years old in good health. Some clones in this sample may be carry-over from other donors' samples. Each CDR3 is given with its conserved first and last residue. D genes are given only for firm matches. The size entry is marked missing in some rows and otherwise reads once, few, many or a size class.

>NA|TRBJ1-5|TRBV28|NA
CASSFSVSSGNQPQHF
TGTGCCAGCAGTTTTTCTGTTTCGAGCGGCAATCAGCCCCAGCATTTT
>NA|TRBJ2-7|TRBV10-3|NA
CAISGGTSTYEQYF
TGTGCCATCAGCGGGGGGACATCCACCTACGAGCAGTACTTC
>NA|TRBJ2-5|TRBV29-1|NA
CSVGRAGETQYF
TGCAGCGTTGGACGGGCCGGCGAGACCCAGTACTTC
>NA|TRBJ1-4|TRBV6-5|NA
CASSYSTPEEKLFF
TGTGCCAGCAGTTACTCGACCCCTGAGGAAAAACTGTTTTTT
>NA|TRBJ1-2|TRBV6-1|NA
CASSTSKTARWGYTF
TGTGCCAGCAGTACCTCAAAGACAGCGCGCTGGGGCTACACCTTC
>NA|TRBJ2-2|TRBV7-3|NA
CACSPQGTGELFF
TGTGCCTGCAGCCCACAGGGCACCGGGGAGCTGTTTTTT
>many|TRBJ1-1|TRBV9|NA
CASSVDPQGHTEAFF
TGTGCCAGCAGCGTAGACCCGCAGGGACACACTGAAGCTTTCTTT
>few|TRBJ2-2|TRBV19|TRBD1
CASRGDRENTGELFF
TGTGCCAGTAGGGGGGACAGAGAGAACACCGGGGAGCTGTTTTTT
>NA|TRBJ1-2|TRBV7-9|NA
CASSLAGSYTF
TGTGCCAGCAGCTTGGCGGGTTCCTACACCTTC
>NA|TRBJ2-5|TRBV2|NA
CASSELGVQYF
TGTGCCAGCAGTGAACTTGGCGTGCAGTACTTC
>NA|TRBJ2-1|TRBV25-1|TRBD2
CASSPSWAGEYNEQFF
TGTGCCAGCAGCCCGAGCTGGGCGGGGGAATACAATGAGCAGTTCTTC
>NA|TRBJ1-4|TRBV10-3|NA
CAISESQGPNEKLFF
TGTGCCATCAGTGAGTCACAGGGACCTAATGAAAAACTGTTTTTT
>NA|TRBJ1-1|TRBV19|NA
CASRPPLSNTEAFF
TGTGCCAGTAGGCCCCCTCTTTCGAACACTGAAGCTTTCTTT
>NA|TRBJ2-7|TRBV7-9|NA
CASSRRWHYEQYF
TGTGCCAGCAGTCGAAGGTGGCACTACGAGCAGTACTTC
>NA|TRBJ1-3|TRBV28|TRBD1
CASSLPGTGGGNTIYF
TGTGCCAGCAGTTTACCCGGGACAGGGGGCGGAAACACCATATATTTT
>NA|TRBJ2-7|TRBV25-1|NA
CASSAYYEQYF
TGTGCCAGCAGTGCGTACTACGAGCAGTACTTC
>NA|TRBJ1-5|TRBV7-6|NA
CASSAGTGLQSRQPQHF
TGTGCCAGCAGCGCCGGCACCGGGCTCCAGTCCAGGCAGCCCCAGCATTTT
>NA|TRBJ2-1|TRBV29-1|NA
CSVGAYRDEQFF
TGCAGCGTGGGGGCCTATAGGGATGAGCAGTTCTTC
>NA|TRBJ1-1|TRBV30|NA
CAWGNINSEAFF
TGTGCCTGGGGCAATATTAATTCTGAAGCTTTCTTT
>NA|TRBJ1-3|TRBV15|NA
CATSRVGSSTGNTIYF
TGTGCCACCAGCAGAGTCGGCAGTTCGACTGGAAACACCATATATTTT
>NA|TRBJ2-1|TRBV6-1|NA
CASLYEQFF
TGTGCCAGCCTGTATGAGCAGTTCTTC
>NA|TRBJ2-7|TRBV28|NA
CASSVSGFYEQYF
TGTGCCAGCAGTGTGTCGGGGTTCTACGAGCAGTACTTC
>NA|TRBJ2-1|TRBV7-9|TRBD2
CASSLISGGSYNEQFF
TGTGCCAGCAGCTTGATCTCCGGGGGGTCCTACAATGAGCAGTTCTTC
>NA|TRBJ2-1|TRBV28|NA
CASSPLEHLGSSNEQFF
TGTGCCAGCAGTCCGCTAGAGCACTTGGGATCGTCCAATGAGCAGTTCTTC
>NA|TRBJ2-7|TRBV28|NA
CASSDSGGGWYEQYF
TGTGCCAGCAGTGATAGCGGAGGAGGATGGTACGAGCAGTACTTC
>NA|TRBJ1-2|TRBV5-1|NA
CASSLAMGLNYGYTF
TGCGCCAGCAGCTTGGCCATGGGCTTAAACTATGGCTACACCTTC
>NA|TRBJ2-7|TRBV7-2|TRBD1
CASSLRGGYYEQYF
TGTGCCAGCAGCCTCCGAGGGGGCTACTACGAGCAGTACTTC
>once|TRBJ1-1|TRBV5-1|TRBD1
CASSPQPGQKNTEAFF
TGCGCCAGCAGCCCTCAACCGGGACAGAAGAACACTGAAGCTTTCTTT
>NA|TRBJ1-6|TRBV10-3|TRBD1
CAIRNGQGGSYNSPLHF
TGTGCCATCAGGAACGGACAGGGTGGCTCCTATAATTCACCCCTCCACTTT
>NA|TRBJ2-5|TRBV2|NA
CASSDGGRQETQYF
TGTGCCAGCAGTGACGGGGGCAGACAAGAGACCCAGTACTTC
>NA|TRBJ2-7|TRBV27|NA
CASSHRDPVWEQYF
TGTGCCAGCAGTCACCGGGACCCCGTTTGGGAGCAGTACTTC
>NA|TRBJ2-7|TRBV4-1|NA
CASSQGITIMSSYEQYF
TGCGCCAGCAGCCAAGGGATCACAATCATGAGCTCCTACGAGCAGTACTTC
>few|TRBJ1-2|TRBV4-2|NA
CASSLPTGRTGYTF
TGTGCCAGCAGCCTTCCCACGGGGAGGACGGGCTACACCTTC
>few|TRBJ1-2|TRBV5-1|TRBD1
CASSYHPGQGANYGYTF
TGCGCCAGCAGTTATCATCCGGGACAGGGGGCTAACTATGGCTACACCTTC
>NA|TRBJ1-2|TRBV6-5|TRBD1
CASSLMGTAMWGYTF
TGTGCCAGCAGTCTAATGGGGACAGCCATGTGGGGCTACACCTTC
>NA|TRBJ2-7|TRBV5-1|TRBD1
CASSLTTGGTYEQYF
TGCGCCAGCAGCTTGACTACAGGGGGTACCTACGAGCAGTACTTC
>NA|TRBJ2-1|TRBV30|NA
CAWSGWASSYNEQFF
TGTGCCTGGAGTGGGTGGGCAAGCTCCTACAATGAGCAGTTCTTC
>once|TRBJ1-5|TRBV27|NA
CASRGGTAASNQPQHF
TGTGCCAGCAGGGGGGGGACCGCGGCGAGCAATCAGCCCCAGCATTTT
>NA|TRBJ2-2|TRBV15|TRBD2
CATSRGLAGVWTGELFF
TGTGCCACCAGCAGGGGACTAGCGGGAGTATGGACCGGGGAGCTGTTTTTT
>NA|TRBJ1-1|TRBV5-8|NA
CASSLGYTRTEAFF
TGTGCCAGCAGCTTGGGGTATACACGAACTGAAGCTTTCTTT
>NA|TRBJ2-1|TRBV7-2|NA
CASSLDYTLYNEQFF
TGTGCCAGCAGCTTAGATTATACCCTATACAATGAGCAGTTCTTC
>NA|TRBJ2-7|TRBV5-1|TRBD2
CASSRTGTSGSMGSYEQYF
TGCGCCAGCAGCAGGACCGGGACTAGCGGGAGTATGGGTTCCTACGAGCAGTACTTC
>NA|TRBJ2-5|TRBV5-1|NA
CASSLTGLWETQYF
TGCGCCAGCAGCCTAACAGGGCTATGGGAGACCCAGTACTTC
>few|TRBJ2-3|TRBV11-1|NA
CASRIGSGRGTDTQYF
TGTGCCAGCAGGATCGGGAGCGGAAGGGGCACAGATACGCAGTATTTT
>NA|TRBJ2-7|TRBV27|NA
CASSFSRGVSYEQYF
TGTGCCAGCAGTTTTTCAAGGGGGGTCAGCTACGAGCAGTACTTC
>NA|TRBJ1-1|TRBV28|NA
CASALGYTEAFF
TGTGCCAGCGCCCTCGGGTACACTGAAGCTTTCTTT
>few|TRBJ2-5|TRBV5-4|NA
CASSLEWSEETQYF
TGTGCCAGCAGCTTGGAGTGGAGTGAGGAGACCCAGTACTTC
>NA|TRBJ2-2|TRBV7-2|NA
CASSSFSGELFF
TGTGCCAGCAGCTCATTTAGCGGGGAGCTGTTTTTT
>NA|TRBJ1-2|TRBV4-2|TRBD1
CASSQEDGTGNYGYTF
TGTGCCAGCAGCCAAGAAGACGGGACAGGGAACTATGGCTACACCTTC
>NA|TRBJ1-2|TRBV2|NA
CASTPRLRADYGYTF
TGTGCCAGCACCCCAAGGCTTAGGGCGGACTATGGCTACACCTTC
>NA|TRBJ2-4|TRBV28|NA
CASSSLVKNIQYF
TGTGCCAGCAGTTCCCTAGTCAAAAACATTCAGTACTTC
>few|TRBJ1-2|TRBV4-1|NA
CASSPADRASYGYTF
TGCGCCAGCAGCCCAGCGGACCGCGCGTCGTATGGCTACACCTTC
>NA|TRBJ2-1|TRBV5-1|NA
CASSLGTGEVNEQFF
TGCGCCAGCAGCTTAGGCACAGGGGAGGTCAATGAGCAGTTCTTC